This T cell receptor (beta chain) was sequenced during a study of human T cells and chemical hapten exposure. Specified time point: patch test 1, 2 weeks after DPC sensitization. Treatment indicated: therapeutic diphenylcyclopropenone sensitization with weekly scalp DPC. V gave up 5 bases and J gave up 1 base, with 5 bases separating them. Germline CDR1 MDHEN, CDR2 SYDVKM. This CDR3 has 12 amino acids. TCRdb used MiXCR to reprocess the RACE reads, holding one entry per CDR3 protein. This repertoire shows about 49,000 distinct CDR3 sequences, roughly 9.5% found once; its top ten account for 3.5% to 5%.

The receptor's source is a woman between 45 and 60 years old with alopecia areata. Some clones in this sample may be carry-over from other donors' samples. The rearrangement uses TRBV28 and TRBJ1-1; D gene unclear. Specimen: whole blood, collected in connection with sensitization to the hapten diphenylcyclopropenone (DPC). The CDR3 bases are TGTGCCAGCAGTCCACCGAACACTGAAGCTTTCTTT. The encoded protein is CASSPPNTEAFF.